Here is one T cell receptor (beta chain) with its context. The method was immunoSEQ multiplex PCR; TCRdb's version includes in-frame clones alone and lacks a portion of them. The table shows approximately 110,000 clones, with just over 85% occurring only once. This record comes from a study of T cell responses to AZD1222 COVID-19 vaccine. Trimming pared 7 bases from V and 6 bases from J, leaving 20 bases between. The CDR3 runs to 15 residues. Per germline, CDR1 MDHEN and CDR2 SYDVKM. This chain uses TRBV28 with TRBJ2-3; D may correspond to TRBD1 or TRBD2 (5 bases each). Source: peripheral blood, taken on day 0 of AZD1222 vaccination. The receptor's source is an adult in good health. The CDR3 reads CASIRAWGSYDTQYF. CDR3 sequence (DNA): TGTGCCAGCATTAGGGCCTGGGGGTCGTACGATACGCAGTATTTT.